This T cell receptor (beta chain) was retrieved from a study of human T cells and chemical hapten exposure. Turning to the study itself: Per-sample TCR yield variation was attributed mainly to small pooled library volume differences.

As to time point: healthy volunteer bleed at 6 weeks. Total RNA was isolated from unfractionated whole blood. The ends lost 5 bases at V and 4 bases at J; junction bases unmatched: 7. The V gene's germline CDR1 is LNHDA and CDR2 SQIVND (reference sequence). CDR3 size: 16 residues. In the library, unique molecular identifiers were attached to individual cDNA molecules. How the authors handled the data: Across samples, TCR counts had a median of around 100,000 and ranged from about 23,224 to 690,600. TCRdb re-called the RACE reads with MiXCR, one entry per CDR3 protein. For this entry, the V and J calls and clone size follow TCRdb and not the study's own pipeline. The table lists roughly 80,000 distinct CDR3 sequences, about 8.6% of them singletons. Comment on this clonotype: The antigen remains unidentified.

General study results and limits: DPC sensitization produced no change in TCRs with frequency above 1 in 1000.

This receptor was taken from a female donor in good health. Some clones in this sample may be carry-over from other donors' samples. The chain employs TRBV19 and TRBJ2-6; 8 bases map to TRBD1. Sequenced material: whole blood. CDR3 in amino acids: CASSPQGARGANVLTF. The CDR3 DNA reads TGTGCCAGTAGTCCCCAGGGGGCGAGGGGGGCCAACGTCCTGACTTTC.